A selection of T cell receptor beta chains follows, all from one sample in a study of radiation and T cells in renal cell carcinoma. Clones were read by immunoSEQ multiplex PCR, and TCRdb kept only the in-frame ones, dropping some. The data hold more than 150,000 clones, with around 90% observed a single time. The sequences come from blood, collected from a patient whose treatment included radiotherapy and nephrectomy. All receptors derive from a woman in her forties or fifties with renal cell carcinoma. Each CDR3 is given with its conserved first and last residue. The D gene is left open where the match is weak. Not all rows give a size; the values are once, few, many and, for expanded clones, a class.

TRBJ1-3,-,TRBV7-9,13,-,CASSLMGGNTIYF,TGTGCCAGCAGCTTAATGGGTGGAAACACCATATATTTT
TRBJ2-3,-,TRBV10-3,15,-,CAISEYGAATDTQYF,TGTGCCATCAGTGAGTATGGAGCTGCCACAGATACGCAGTATTTT
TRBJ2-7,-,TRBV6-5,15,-,CASSFQSGQAYEQYF,TGTGCCAGCAGTTTCCAATCGGGGCAGGCCTACGAGCAGTACTTC
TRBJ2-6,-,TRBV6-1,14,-,CASSDRSGANVLTF,TGTGCCAGCAGTGACCGGTCTGGGGCCAACGTCCTGACTTTC
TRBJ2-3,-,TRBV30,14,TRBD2,CAFGLAGGGDTQYF,TGTGCCTTTGGACTAGCGGGGGGGGGAGATACGCAGTATTTT
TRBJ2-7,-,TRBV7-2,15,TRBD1,CASSLRQGAQDEQYF,TGTGCCAGCAGCTTACGACAGGGGGCACAGGACGAGCAGTACTTC
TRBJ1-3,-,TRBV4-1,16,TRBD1,CASTRSLDRVGNTIYF,TGCGCCAGCACCCGATCCTTGGACAGGGTCGGAAACACCATATATTTT
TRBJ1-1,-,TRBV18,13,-,CASSQGQNTEAFF,TGTGCCAGCTCACAGGGACAGAACACTGAAGCTTTCTTT
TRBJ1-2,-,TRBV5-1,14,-,CASSAGDGPYGYTF,TGCGCCAGCAGCGCCGGGGACGGTCCCTATGGCTACACCTTC
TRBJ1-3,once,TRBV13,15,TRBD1,CASSVTGRGGNTIYF,TGTGCCAGCAGCGTGACAGGGAGAGGTGGAAACACCATATATTTT